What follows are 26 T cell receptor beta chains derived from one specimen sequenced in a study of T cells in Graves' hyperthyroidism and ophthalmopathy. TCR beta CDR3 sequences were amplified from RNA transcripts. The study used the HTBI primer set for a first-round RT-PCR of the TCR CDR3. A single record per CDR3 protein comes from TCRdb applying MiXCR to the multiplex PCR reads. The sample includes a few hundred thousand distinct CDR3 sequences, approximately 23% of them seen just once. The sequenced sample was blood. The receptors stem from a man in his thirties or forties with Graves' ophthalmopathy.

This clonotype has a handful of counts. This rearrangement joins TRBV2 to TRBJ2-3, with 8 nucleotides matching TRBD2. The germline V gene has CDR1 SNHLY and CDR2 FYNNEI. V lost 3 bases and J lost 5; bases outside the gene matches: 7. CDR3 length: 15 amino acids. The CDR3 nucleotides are TGTGCCAGCAGTGAGGGTAGCGGGAAGGTAGATACGCAGTATTTT. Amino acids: CASSEGSGKVDTQYF. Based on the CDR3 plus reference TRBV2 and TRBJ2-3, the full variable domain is EPEVTQTPSHQVTQMGQEVILRCVPISNHLYFYWYRQILGQKVEFLVSFYNNEISEKSEIFDDQFSVERPDGSNFTLKIRSTKLEDSAMYFCASSEGSGKVDTQYFGPGTRLTVL.

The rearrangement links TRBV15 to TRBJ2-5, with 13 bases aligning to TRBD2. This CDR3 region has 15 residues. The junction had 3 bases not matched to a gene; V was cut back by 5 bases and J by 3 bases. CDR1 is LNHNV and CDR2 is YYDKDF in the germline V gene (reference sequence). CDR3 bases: TGTGCCACCAGCCCCGGACTAGCGGGAGAAGAGACCCAGTACTTC. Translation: CATSPGLAGEETQYF.

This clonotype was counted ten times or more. This chain's CDR3 is CASSEGSFENSPLHF. The CDR3 nucleotides are TGTGCCAGCAGCGAAGGGAGCTTCGAGAATTCACCCCTCCACTTT. The rearrangement joins TRBV9 to TRBJ1-6; D is uncertain. This CDR3 is built from 15 residues. CDR1 and CDR2 (germline): SGDLS, YYNGEE. The V and J ends lost 3 bases and 7 bases respectively, with 14 bases between them.

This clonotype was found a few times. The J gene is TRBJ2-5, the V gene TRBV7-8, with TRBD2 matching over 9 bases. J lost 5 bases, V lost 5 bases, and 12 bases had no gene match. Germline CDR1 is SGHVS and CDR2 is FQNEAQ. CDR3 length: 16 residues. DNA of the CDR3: TGTGCCAGCAGCCGGGAGGCGGGAGGGCCGAGGGAGACCCAGTACTTC. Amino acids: CASSREAGGPRETQYF.

Here the CDR3 DNA reads TGCAGTGCTAGTGGGGGATTTGAGACCCAGTACTTC. Translation gives CSASGGFETQYF. The chain links TRBV20-1 to TRBJ2-5; either TRBD1 or TRBD2 may supply D (5 bases each). This CDR3 has 12 amino acids. The V gene lost 3 bases and the J gene lost 5 bases, with 10 bases spanning the gap. The germline CDR1 and CDR2 sequences are DFQATT and SNEGSKA (reference sequence).

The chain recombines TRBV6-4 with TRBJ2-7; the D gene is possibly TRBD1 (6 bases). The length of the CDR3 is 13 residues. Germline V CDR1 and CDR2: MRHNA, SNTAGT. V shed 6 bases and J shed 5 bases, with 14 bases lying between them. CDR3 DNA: TGTGCCAGCAGGGACAGATCCTTCAACGAGCAGTACTTC. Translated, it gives CASRDRSFNEQYF.

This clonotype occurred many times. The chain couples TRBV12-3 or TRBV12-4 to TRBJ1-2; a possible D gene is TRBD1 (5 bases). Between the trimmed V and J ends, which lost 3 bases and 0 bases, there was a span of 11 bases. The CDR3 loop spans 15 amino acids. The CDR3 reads CASSFHGTANYGYTF. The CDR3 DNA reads TGTGCCAGCAGTTTTCACGGGACGGCTAACTATGGCTACACCTTC.

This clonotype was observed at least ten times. The DNA for the CDR3 is TGTGCCAGCAGTTTATCTAGGGATAGGAGGACTGAAGCTTTCTTT. Translating it yields CASSLSRDRRTEAFF. The chain is built from TRBV27 and TRBJ1-1, with D unclear. There are 15 residues in the CDR3. Trimming stripped 0 bases from V and 5 bases from J, with 13 bases between. Germline V gene lookup returns CDR1 MNHEY and CDR2 SMNVEV (reference sequence).

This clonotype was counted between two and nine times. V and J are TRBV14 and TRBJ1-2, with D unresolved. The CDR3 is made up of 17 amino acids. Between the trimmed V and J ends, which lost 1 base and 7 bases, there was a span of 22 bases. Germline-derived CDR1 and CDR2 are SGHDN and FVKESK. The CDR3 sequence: CASSQGMARALTSGYTF. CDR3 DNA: TGTGCCAGCAGCCAAGGGATGGCGAGGGCCTTAACCAGTGGCTACACCTTC.

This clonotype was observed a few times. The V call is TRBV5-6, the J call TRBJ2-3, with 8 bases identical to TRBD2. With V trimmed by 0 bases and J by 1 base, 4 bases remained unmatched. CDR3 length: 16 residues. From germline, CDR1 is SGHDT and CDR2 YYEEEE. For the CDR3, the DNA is TGTGCCAGCAGCTTGGCTGTTAGCGGGGGCACAGATACGCAGTATTTT. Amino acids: CASSLAVSGGTDTQYF.

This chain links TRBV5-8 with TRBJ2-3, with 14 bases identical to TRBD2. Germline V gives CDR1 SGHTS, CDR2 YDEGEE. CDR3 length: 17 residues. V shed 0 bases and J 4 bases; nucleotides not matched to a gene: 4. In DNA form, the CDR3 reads TGTGCCAGCAGCTTGGGACTAGCGGGAGGGCCTGCAGATACGCAGTATTTT. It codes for CASSLGLAGGPADTQYF. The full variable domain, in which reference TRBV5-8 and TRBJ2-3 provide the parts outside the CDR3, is EAGVTQSPTHLIKTRGQQATLRCSPISGHTSVYWYQQALGLGLQFLLWYDEGEERNRGNFPPRFSGRQFPNYSSELNVNALELEDSALYLCASSLGLAGGPADTQYFGPGTRLTVL.

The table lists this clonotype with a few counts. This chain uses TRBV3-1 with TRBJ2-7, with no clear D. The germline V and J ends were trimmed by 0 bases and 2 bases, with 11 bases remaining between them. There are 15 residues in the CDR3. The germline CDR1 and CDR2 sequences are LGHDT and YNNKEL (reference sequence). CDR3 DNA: TGTGCCAGCAGCCAAGAAAACCCAGCCGCCTACGAGCAGTACTTC. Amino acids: CASSQENPAAYEQYF.

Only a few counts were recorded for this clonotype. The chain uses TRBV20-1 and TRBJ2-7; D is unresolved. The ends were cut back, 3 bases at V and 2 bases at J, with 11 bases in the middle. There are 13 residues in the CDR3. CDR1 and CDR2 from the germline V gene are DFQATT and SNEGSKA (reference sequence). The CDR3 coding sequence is TGCAGTGCTAGTTTAGCCTCCACCTACGAGCAGTACTTC. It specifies CSASLASTYEQYF.

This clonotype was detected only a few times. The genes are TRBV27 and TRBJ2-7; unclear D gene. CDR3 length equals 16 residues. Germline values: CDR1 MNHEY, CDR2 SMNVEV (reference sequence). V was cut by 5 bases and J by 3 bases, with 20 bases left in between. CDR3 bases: TGTGCCAGCAGTAAGGGATCCACGCTTCAGCTCTACGAGCAGTACTTC. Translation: CASSKGSTLQLYEQYF.

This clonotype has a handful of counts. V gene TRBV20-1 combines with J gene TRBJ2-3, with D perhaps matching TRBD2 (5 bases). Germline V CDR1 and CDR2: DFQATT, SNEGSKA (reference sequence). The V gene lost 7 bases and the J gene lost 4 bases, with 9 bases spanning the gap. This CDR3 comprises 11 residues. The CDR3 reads CSGELADTQYF. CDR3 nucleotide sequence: TGCAGTGGGGAACTAGCAGATACGCAGTATTTT.

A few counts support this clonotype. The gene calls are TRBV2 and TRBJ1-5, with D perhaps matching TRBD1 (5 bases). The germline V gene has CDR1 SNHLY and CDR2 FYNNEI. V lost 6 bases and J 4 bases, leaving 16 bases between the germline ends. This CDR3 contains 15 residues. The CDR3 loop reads CASRTGTGRNQPQHF. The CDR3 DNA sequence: TGTGCCAGCAGGACCGGGACGGGGAGAAATCAGCCCCAGCATTTT.

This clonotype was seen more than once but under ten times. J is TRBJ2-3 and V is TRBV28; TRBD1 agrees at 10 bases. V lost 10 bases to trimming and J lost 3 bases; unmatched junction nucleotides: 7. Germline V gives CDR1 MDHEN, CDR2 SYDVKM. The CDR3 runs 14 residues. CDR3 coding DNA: TGTGCCACGAAGACAGGGGGCTGGACAGATACGCAGTATTTT. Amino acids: CATKTGGWTDTQYF.

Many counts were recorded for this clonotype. The CDR3 here is CSATTGTSGSEQYF. DNA of the CDR3: TGCAGTGCCACCACTGGGACTAGCGGGAGCGAGCAGTACTTC. This rearrangement joins TRBV20-1 to TRBJ2-7; 14 bases map to TRBD2. The CDR3 runs 14 residues. V trimming: 6 bases; J trimming: 6 bases; junction bases outside the gene matches: 7. Germline-derived CDR1 and CDR2 are DFQATT and SNEGSKA (reference sequence).

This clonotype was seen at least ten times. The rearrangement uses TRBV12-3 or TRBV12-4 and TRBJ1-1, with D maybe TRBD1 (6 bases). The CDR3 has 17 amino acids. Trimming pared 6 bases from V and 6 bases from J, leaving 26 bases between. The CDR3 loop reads CASSTLNPSGGRAEAFF. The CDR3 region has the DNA TGTGCCAGCAGCACATTAAACCCGTCCGGGGGCAGAGCTGAAGCTTTCTTT.

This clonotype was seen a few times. CDR3 in DNA: TGTGCCAGCAACCTTGACGGCAGGGCCTATGGCTACACCTTC. Translation gives CASNLDGRAYGYTF. V gene TRBV28 combines with J gene TRBJ1-2, with a possible D match to TRBD1 (5 bases). Per the germline V gene, CDR1 is MDHEN and CDR2 is SYDVKM. The CDR3 contains 14 residues. Trimming cost V 7 bases and J 4 bases, with 16 bases left between them.

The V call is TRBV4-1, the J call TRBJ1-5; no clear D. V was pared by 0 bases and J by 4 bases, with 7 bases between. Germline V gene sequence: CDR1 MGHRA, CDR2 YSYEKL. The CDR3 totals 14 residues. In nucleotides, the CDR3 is TGCGCCAGCAGCCAAGAGGGCAGAAATCAGCCCCAGCATTTT. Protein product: CASSQEGRNQPQHF.

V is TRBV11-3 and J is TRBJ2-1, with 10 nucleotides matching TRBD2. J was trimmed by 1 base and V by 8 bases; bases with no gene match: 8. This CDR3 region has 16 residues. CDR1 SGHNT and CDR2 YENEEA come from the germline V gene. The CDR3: CASAGSGRISYNEQFF. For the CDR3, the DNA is TGTGCCAGCGCCGGTAGCGGGAGGATATCCTACAATGAGCAGTTCTTC.

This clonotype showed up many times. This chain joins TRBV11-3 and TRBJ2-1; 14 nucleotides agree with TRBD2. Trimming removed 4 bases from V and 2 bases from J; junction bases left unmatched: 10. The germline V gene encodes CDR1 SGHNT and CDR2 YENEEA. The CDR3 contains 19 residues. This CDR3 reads CASSSPGLAGAWAYNEQFF. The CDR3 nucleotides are TGTGCCAGCAGCTCACCGGGACTAGCGGGAGCGTGGGCCTACAATGAGCAGTTCTTC.

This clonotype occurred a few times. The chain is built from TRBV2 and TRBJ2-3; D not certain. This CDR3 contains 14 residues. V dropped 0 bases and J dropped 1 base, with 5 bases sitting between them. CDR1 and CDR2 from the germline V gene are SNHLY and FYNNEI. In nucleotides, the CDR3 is TGTGCCAGCAGTGAAGCCCCAGGCACAGATACGCAGTATTTT. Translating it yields CASSEAPGTDTQYF.

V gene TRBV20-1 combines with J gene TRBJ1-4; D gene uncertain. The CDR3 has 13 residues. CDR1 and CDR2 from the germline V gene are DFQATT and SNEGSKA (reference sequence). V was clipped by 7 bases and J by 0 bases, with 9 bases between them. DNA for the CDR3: TGCAGTGTTAGGCGACCAACTAATGAAAAACTGTTTTTT. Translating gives CSVRRPTNEKLFF.

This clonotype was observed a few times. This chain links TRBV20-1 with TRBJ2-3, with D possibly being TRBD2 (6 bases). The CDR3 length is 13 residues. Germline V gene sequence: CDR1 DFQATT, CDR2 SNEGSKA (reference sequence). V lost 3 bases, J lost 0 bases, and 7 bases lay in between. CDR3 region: CSASGTSTDTQYF. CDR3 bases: TGCAGTGCTAGCGGGACTAGCACAGATACGCAGTATTTT.